Listed here are 21 T cell receptor beta chains from one sample, sequenced in a study of T cell responses to AZD1222 COVID-19 vaccine. Assay used: immunoSEQ multiplex PCR; TCRdb lists only in-frame clones, some missing. The sample gives approximately 76,000 clones, around 88% of which show up once; about 20% is in the top ten. The starting material was peripheral blood, obtained on day 0 of AZD1222 vaccination. The receptors derive from an adult in good health.

The rearrangement links TRBV28 to TRBJ1-2; no firm D call. Germline V gene lookup returns CDR1 MDHEN and CDR2 SYDVKM. CDR3 length equals 11 residues. V was shortened by 7 bases and J by 5 bases, with 8 bases between the two germline ends. This chain's CDR3 is CASTFGYGYTF. CDR3 coding DNA: TGTGCCAGCACTTTTGGGTATGGCTACACCTTC.

This chain joins TRBV5-6 and TRBJ2-7; 9 bases are a match to TRBD2. This CDR3 has 15 amino acids. J lost 3 bases, V lost 2 bases, and 6 bases had no gene match. Germline V gene sequence: CDR1 SGHDT, CDR2 YYEEEE. The CDR3 region is CASSFGTSYGYEQYF. DNA of the CDR3: TGTGCCAGCAGCTTCGGGACTAGCTATGGCTACGAGCAGTACTTC.

This rearrangement joins TRBV7-6 to TRBJ1-6; 10 bases map to TRBD1. Looked up from germline, CDR1 is SGHVS and CDR2 is FNYEAQ. The CDR3 contains 15 residues. J lost 10 bases, V lost 5 bases, and 8 bases had no gene match. CDR3 residues: CASSPTGDRGSPLHF. As DNA, the CDR3 is TGTGCCAGCAGCCCAACCGGGGACAGGGGATCACCCCTCCACTTT. The full variable domain, rest sourced from reference TRBV7-6 and TRBJ1-6, is GAGVSQSPRYKVTKRGQDVALRCDPISGHVSLYWYRQALGQGPEFLTYFNYEAQQDKSGLPNDRFSAERPEGSISTLTIQRTEQRDSAMYRCASSPTGDRGSPLHFGNGTRLTVT.

The chain combines TRBV4-2 with TRBJ2-7; the D is unclear. Between the trimmed V and J ends, which lost 1 base and 0 bases, there was a span of 10 bases. The CDR3 consists of 15 residues. Germline V gene sequence: CDR1 LGHNA, CDR2 YNFKEQ. CDR3 region: CASSQVGQPSYEQYF. The CDR3 DNA reads TGTGCCAGCAGCCAAGTAGGCCAGCCCTCCTACGAGCAGTACTTC.

The gene calls are TRBV28 and TRBJ1-1, with D perhaps TRBD1 (5 bases). Germline V gene lookup returns CDR1 MDHEN and CDR2 SYDVKM. The CDR3 length is 14 residues. With 5 bases removed from V and 5 bases from J, the gap between germline ends came to 15 bases. DNA for the CDR3: TGTGCCAGCAGTACCCGGGACTACTCAACTGAAGCTTTCTTT. Translation: CASSTRDYSTEAFF. Using reference TRBV28 and TRBJ1-1 for the parts outside the CDR3, the full variable domain is DVKVTQSSRYLVKRTGEKVFLECVQDMDHENMFWYRQDPGLGLRLIYFSYDVKMKEKGDIPEGYSVSREKKERFSLILESASTNQTSMYLCASSTRDYSTEAFFGQGTRLTVV.

The V call is TRBV6-4, the J call TRBJ2-2; D is unclear. The CDR3 runs to 18 residues. Germline V lookup: CDR1 MRHNA, CDR2 SNTAGT. The ends were cut back, 1 base at V and 0 bases at J, with 15 bases in the middle. CDR3 coding DNA: TGTGCCAGCAGTGACTTTCCCAGGAACTCGACGAACACCGGGGAGCTGTTTTTT. Its protein product is CASSDFPRNSTNTGELFF.

The J gene is TRBJ1-2, the V gene TRBV28, with 9 bases fitting TRBD1. Trimming took 5 bases from V and 4 from J; bases not matched to a gene: 5. CDR1 MDHEN and CDR2 SYDVKM come from the germline V gene. This CDR3 has 14 amino acids. CDR3 coding DNA: TGTGCCAGCAGTCCGGGACAGGGCCCCTATGGCTACACCTTC. Translation gives CASSPGQGPYGYTF.

V usage is TRBV6-5 and J usage is TRBJ2-7, with a weak D call TRBD1 (5 bases). CDR1 and CDR2 (germline): MNHEY, SVGAGI. This CDR3 is built from 13 residues. V was clipped by 4 bases and J by 7 bases, with 14 bases between them. The CDR3 spells CASSSAGYWEQYF. The CDR3 region has the DNA TGTGCCAGCAGTTCGGCAGGGTATTGGGAGCAGTACTTC.

This chain uses TRBV7-9 with TRBJ2-7, with D unclear. V gave up 3 bases and J gave up 2 bases, with 14 bases separating them. This CDR3 contains 15 residues. Germline CDR1 reads SEHNR; CDR2 reads FQNEAQ (reference sequence). The CDR3 bases are TGTGCCAGCAGCTTCAATGGCGGTCCCACCTACGAGCAGTACTTC. This translates into CASSFNGGPTYEQYF.

This clone came up a few times. This sequence joins TRBV6-2 or TRBV6-3 and TRBJ2-7; D is unresolved. Germline CDR1 MNHEY, CDR2 SVGEGT. The CDR3 has 13 amino acids. Trimming took off 5 bases at V and 5 bases at J, with 13 bases between the two ends. This CDR3 reads CASSPPGSNEQYF. The CDR3 bases are TGTGCCAGCAGTCCCCCCGGTAGCAACGAGCAGTACTTC.

CDR3 protein: CSVVGATDTQYF. CDR3 DNA sequence: TGCAGCGTTGTGGGGGCCACAGATACGCAGTATTTT. The rearrangement joins TRBV29-1 to TRBJ2-3; the D gene is possibly TRBD1 (6 bases). Trimming took off 4 bases at V and 2 bases at J, with 7 bases between the two ends. This CDR3 comprises 12 residues. The V gene's germline CDR1 is SQVTM and CDR2 ANQGSEA.

This sequence joins TRBV27 and TRBJ2-3; 9 nucleotides align to TRBD1. There are 15 residues in the CDR3. Unmatched junction bases numbered 4, after V lost 4 bases and J lost 2 bases. Germline CDR1 and CDR2: MNHEY and SMNVEV (reference sequence). This CDR3 reads CASSSTGGLTDTQYF. CDR3 bases: TGTGCCAGCAGTTCGACAGGGGGTCTCACAGATACGCAGTATTTT.

This rearrangement joins TRBV25-1 to TRBJ1-6, with 7 bases matching TRBD1. The CDR3 spans 15 residues. The germline gives CDR1 MGHDK, CDR2 SYGVNS. V trimming: 4 bases; J trimming: 10 bases; junction bases outside the gene matches: 10. The CDR3 loop reads CASSAEGALWSPLHF. The CDR3 region has the DNA TGTGCCAGCAGTGCGGAGGGGGCGTTATGGTCACCCCTCCACTTT.

This rearrangement joins TRBV27 to TRBJ1-5; D may be TRBD1 (6 bases). Trimming removed 0 bases from V and 4 bases from J, with 10 bases in between. CDR1 MNHEY and CDR2 SMNVEV come from the germline V gene (reference sequence). The CDR3 contains 15 residues. For the CDR3, the DNA is TGTGCCAGCAGTTTATCCTCGGACAGAAATCAGCCCCAGCATTTT. This codes for CASSLSSDRNQPQHF.

DNA for the CDR3: TGTGCCACCAGTGATCACAGGGGTCCCTACGAGCAGTACTTC. It specifies CATSDHRGPYEQYF. The rearrangement links TRBV24-1 to TRBJ2-7; 7 bases agree with TRBD1. The germline V gene has CDR1 KGHDR and CDR2 SFDVKD. The V gene end was trimmed by 3 bases and the J gene end by 2 bases; junction bases not matched to a gene: 3. The CDR3 is made up of 14 amino acids.

This rearrangement joins TRBV28 to TRBJ2-7, with D possibly being TRBD1 or TRBD2 (6 bases each). Trimming removed 5 bases from V and 0 bases from J, with 17 bases in between. This CDR3 is 16 amino acids long. Germline V lookup: CDR1 MDHEN, CDR2 SYDVKM. CDR3 DNA sequence: TGTGCCAGCAGTCCCCCTGGGGGGCCCCGCTCCTACGAGCAGTACTTC. Its translation is CASSPPGGPRSYEQYF.

The chain couples TRBV7-2 to TRBJ1-2; 8 bases are shared with TRBD1. Trimming at V came to 2 bases and at J to 0 bases, leaving 5 bases not matched to a gene. Germline lookup yields CDR1 SGHTA and CDR2 FQGNSA. There are 16 residues in the CDR3. CDR3 in amino acids: CASSLKGGQANYGYTF. CDR3 in DNA: TGTGCCAGCAGCTTAAAGGGGGGACAGGCTAACTATGGCTACACCTTC.

The genes are TRBV19 and TRBJ2-7, with D uncertain. The CDR3 loop spans 11 amino acids. In germline, CDR1 is LNHDA, CDR2 SQIVND (reference sequence). V gave up 3 bases and J gave up 7 bases, with 7 bases separating them. In DNA, the CDR3 is TGTGCCAGTAGTATCCCCGGAGAGCAGTACTTC. This codes for CASSIPGEQYF. Based on the CDR3 plus reference TRBV19 and TRBJ2-7, the full variable domain is DGGITQSPKYLFRKEGQNVTLSCEQNLNHDAMYWYRQDPGQGLRLIYYSQIVNDFQKGDIAEGYSVSREKKESFPLTVTSAQKNPTAFYLCASSIPGEQYFGPGTRLTVT.

This clone has only one observation. This chain connects TRBV14 to TRBJ2-7; TRBD2 is a possible D gene (5 bases). The germline gives CDR1 SGHDN, CDR2 FVKESK. The CDR3 sequence is 16 residues long. V lost 1 base and J lost 6, with 19 bases in between. The CDR3 is CASSQGAQEVYGEQYF. The CDR3 DNA reads TGTGCCAGCAGCCAAGGGGCCCAGGAGGTGTACGGCGAGCAGTACTTC.

V and J are TRBV7-9 and TRBJ2-1, with 7 nucleotides matching TRBD2. The CDR3 length is 18 residues. The ends lost 5 bases at V and 8 bases at J; junction bases unmatched: 21. The germline V gene has CDR1 SEHNR and CDR2 FQNEAQ (reference sequence). The CDR3 reads CASSPPRGDPHPGDEQFF. The DNA of the CDR3 is TGTGCCAGCAGCCCCCCCCGGGGGGATCCCCACCCGGGGGATGAGCAGTTCTTC.

This chain uses TRBV29-1 with TRBJ1-1; the match to TRBD1 covers 10 bases. Germline-derived CDR1 and CDR2 are SQVTM and ANQGSEA. V lost 4 bases to trimming and J lost 0 bases; unmatched junction nucleotides: 5. The CDR3 is 15 residues long. The chain's CDR3 is CSVGGTGALNTEAFF. In nucleotides, the CDR3 is TGCAGCGTTGGCGGGACAGGGGCCTTGAACACTGAAGCTTTCTTT.